This T cell receptor beta chain was sequenced for a study of blood T cell repertoires in COVID-19. Study summary: Samples came from the United States, Italy and Spain, spanning acute and convalescent COVID-19. PBMCs, B-cell-depleted T cells, or T cells provided the cDNA or gDNA that made up the material.

Across roughly 25 US areas, participants ranged in age from about 18 to 100 years. Cohorts were based on clinical histories the participants reported. Deletions cut 7 bases from V and 12 bases from J, with 16 bases between. From germline, CDR1 is MNHEY and CDR2 SVGEGT. The CDR3 is 12 residues long. The protocol was immunoSEQ multiplex PCR, while the TCRdb copy is restricted to in-frame clones and leaves out a portion. The data hold about 180,000 clones, with roughly 84% observed a single time. The sequence was collected from a woman in her 50s who had recovered from COVID-19. The gene calls are TRBV6-2 or TRBV6-3 and TRBJ2-1; D might be TRBD1 (5 bases). Sequenced material: PBMCs or T cells enriched from blood (not recorded which). The CDR3: CASTPRQGRQFF. CDR3 DNA: TGTGCCAGCACCCCGAGGCAGGGCCGGCAGTTCTTC.